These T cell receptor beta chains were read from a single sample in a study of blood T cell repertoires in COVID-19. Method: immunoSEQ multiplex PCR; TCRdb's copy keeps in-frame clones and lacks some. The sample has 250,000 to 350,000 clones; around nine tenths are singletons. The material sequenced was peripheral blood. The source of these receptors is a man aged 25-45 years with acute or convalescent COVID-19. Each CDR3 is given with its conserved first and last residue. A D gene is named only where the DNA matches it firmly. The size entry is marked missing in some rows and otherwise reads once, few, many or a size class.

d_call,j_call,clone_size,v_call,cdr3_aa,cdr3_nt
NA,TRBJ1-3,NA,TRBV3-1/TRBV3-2,CASSHSDSGNTIYF,TGTGCCAGCAGCCATAGCGACTCTGGAAACACCATATATTTT
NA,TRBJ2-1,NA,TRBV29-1,CSVDWGVVNEQFF,TGCAGCGTTGACTGGGGGGTTGTGAATGAGCAGTTCTTC
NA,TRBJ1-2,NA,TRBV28,CASRSSTDYGYTF,TGTGCCAGCAGGTCAAGTACGGACTATGGCTACACCTTC
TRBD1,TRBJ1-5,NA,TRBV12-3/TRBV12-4,CASSLTGDQPQHF,TGTGCCAGCAGTCTTACAGGGGATCAGCCCCAGCATTTT
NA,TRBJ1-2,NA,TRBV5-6,CASSPREAYRGYTF,TGTGCCAGCAGCCCCCGAGAGGCCTACAGGGGCTACACCTTC
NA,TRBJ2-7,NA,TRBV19,CASSIGAGREQYF,TGTGCCAGTAGTATAGGGGCAGGGCGGGAGCAGTACTTC
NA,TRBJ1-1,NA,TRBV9,CASSVGDRTEAFF,TGTGCCAGCAGCGTAGGAGACAGGACTGAAGCTTTCTTT
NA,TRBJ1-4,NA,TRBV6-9,CASSLTDTTNEKLFF,TGTGCCAGCAGTCTTACAGACACAACTAATGAAAAACTGTTTTTT
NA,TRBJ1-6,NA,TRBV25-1,CASTTGSSYNSPLHF,TGTGCCAGCACGACAGGAAGCTCCTATAATTCACCCCTCCACTTT
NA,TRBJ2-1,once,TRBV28,CASSSPVFPSYNEQFF,TGTGCCAGCAGTTCGCCAGTATTTCCCTCCTACAATGAGCAGTTCTTC
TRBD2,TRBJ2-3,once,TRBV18,CASSAGGTDTQYF,TGTGCCAGCTCAGCGGGGGGCACAGATACGCAGTATTTT
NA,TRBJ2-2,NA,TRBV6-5,CASSYRRQSTGELFF,TGTGCCAGCAGTTACAGGCGACAGTCCACCGGGGAGCTGTTTTTT
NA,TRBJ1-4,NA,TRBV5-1,CASSLSGDEKLFF,TGCGCCAGCAGCTTGTCGGGGGATGAAAAACTGTTTTTT
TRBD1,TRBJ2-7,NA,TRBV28,CASSQTGKDYEQYF,TGTGCCAGCAGCCAGACAGGGAAGGACTACGAGCAGTACTTC
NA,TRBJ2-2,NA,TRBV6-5,CASSLVAPDAGELFF,TGTGCCAGCAGTCTAGTAGCGCCGGACGCCGGGGAGCTGTTTTTT
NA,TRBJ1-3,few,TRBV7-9,CASSLRPEQNSGNTIYF,TGTGCCAGCAGCTTAAGACCCGAACAGAACTCTGGAAACACCATATATTTT
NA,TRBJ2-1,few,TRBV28,CASISGAAYNEQFF,TGTGCCAGCATAAGCGGTGCCGCCTACAATGAGCAGTTCTTC
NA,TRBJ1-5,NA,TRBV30,CAWSNQGGSQPQHF,TGTGCCTGGAGTAATCAGGGTGGATCTCAGCCCCAGCATTTT
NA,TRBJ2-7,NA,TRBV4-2,CASSQATGAPYEQYF,TGTGCCAGCAGCCAAGCTACGGGAGCCCCCTACGAGCAGTACTTC
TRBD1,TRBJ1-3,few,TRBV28,CASIPQGVRNTIYF,TGTGCCAGCATTCCACAGGGGGTAAGAAACACCATATATTTT
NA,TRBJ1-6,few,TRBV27,CASRREKPNSPLHF,TGTGCCAGCAGACGGGAAAAGCCTAATTCACCCCTCCACTTT
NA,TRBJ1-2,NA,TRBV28,CASSSSPGAYGYTF,TGTGCCAGCAGTTCAAGTCCAGGGGCTTATGGCTACACCTTC
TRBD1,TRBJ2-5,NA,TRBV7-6,CASSSGTGETQYF,TGTGCCAGCAGCTCCGGGACAGGAGAGACCCAGTACTTC
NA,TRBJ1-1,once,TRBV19,CASSIGINEAFF,TGTGCCAGTAGTATCGGGATCAATGAAGCTTTCTTT
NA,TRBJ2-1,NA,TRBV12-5,CASGLGISYNEQFF,TGTGCTAGTGGTTTGGGTATATCCTACAATGAGCAGTTCTTC
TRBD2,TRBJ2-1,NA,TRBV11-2,CASSSNIAGGEGEQFF,TGTGCCAGCAGCTCAAATATAGCGGGAGGGGAAGGTGAGCAGTTCTTC
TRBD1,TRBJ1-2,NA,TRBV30,CAWSPGTGNNYGYTF,TGTGCCTGGAGTCCCGGGACAGGGAATAACTATGGCTACACCTTC
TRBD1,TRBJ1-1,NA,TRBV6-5,CASTQGGRRTEAFF,TGTGCCAGCACCCAGGGGGGAAGGAGGACTGAAGCTTTCTTT
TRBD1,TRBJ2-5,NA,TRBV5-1,CASSLDGTGAAETQYF,TGCGCCAGCAGCTTGGATGGGACAGGGGCAGCGGAGACCCAGTACTTC
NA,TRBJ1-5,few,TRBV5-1,CASSFDRSGPQHF,TGCGCCAGCAGCTTCGACAGGAGCGGGCCCCAGCATTTT
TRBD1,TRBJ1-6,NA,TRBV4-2,CASSQGQGGSPLHF,TGTGCCAGCAGCCAGGGACAGGGTGGATCACCCCTCCACTTT
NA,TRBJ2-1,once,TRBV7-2,CASSKQGKSTEQFF,TGTGCCAGCAGTAAGCAGGGTAAATCCACTGAGCAGTTCTTC
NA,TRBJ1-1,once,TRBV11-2,CASSTRTGLNTEAFF,TGTGCCAGCAGCACCCGTACAGGGTTGAACACTGAAGCTTTCTTT
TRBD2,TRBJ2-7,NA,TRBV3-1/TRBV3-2,CASSRTLAGPTYEQYF,TGTGCCAGCAGCCGGACCTTAGCGGGACCAACCTACGAGCAGTACTTC
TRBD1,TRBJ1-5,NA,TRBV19,CASIRTGTGGRGQPQHF,TGTGCCAGTATCCGGACCGGGACAGGGGGAAGGGGTCAGCCCCAGCATTTT
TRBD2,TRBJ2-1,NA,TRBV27,CASSTSASPSYNEQFF,TGTGCCAGCAGTACTAGCGCTTCCCCCTCCTACAATGAGCAGTTCTTC
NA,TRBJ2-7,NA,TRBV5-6,CASSTHRDHYEQYF,TGTGCCAGCAGCACCCACAGGGACCACTACGAGCAGTACTTC
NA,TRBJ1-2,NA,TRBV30,CAWADTGFYGYTF,TGTGCCTGGGCCGATACAGGATTCTATGGCTACACCTTC
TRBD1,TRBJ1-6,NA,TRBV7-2,CASSSQTGNNSPLHF,TGTGCCAGCAGCTCCCAGACAGGGAATAATTCACCCCTCCACTTT
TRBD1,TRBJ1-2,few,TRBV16,CASSHDRVNQVEYTF,TGTGCCAGCAGCCACGACAGGGTAAATCAGGTGGAATACACCTTC
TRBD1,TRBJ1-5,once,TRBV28,CASRYTWGRGQARYQPQHF,TGTGCCAGCAGATACACCTGGGGGAGGGGACAGGCAAGGTATCAGCCCCAGCATTTT
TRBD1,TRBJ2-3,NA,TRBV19,CASSIGGDRGDTQYF,TGTGCCAGTAGTATAGGCGGGGACAGGGGCGATACGCAGTATTTT
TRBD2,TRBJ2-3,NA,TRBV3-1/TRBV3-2,CASSLAGASTDTQYF,TGTGCCAGCAGCCTAGCGGGGGCTAGCACAGATACGCAGTATTTT
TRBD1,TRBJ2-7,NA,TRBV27,CASKEAGNAGQGSYEQYF,TGTGCCAGCAAGGAGGCAGGTAACGCGGGACAGGGGTCCTACGAGCAGTACTTC
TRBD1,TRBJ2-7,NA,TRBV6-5,CASSPDRGGYEQYF,TGTGCCAGCAGTCCGGACAGGGGTGGCTACGAGCAGTACTTC
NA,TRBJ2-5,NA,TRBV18,CASSRGQGGETQYF,TGTGCCAGCTCACGCGGACAGGGAGGGGAGACCCAGTACTTC
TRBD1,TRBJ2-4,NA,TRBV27,CASQPLGGRRWPSIQYF,TGTGCCAGCCAACCCTTAGGGGGCAGGCGGTGGCCGAGCATTCAGTACTTC
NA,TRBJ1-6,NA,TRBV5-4,CASSFSGRGYNSPLHF,TGTGCCAGCAGCTTCTCTGGTAGGGGTTATAATTCACCCCTCCACTTT